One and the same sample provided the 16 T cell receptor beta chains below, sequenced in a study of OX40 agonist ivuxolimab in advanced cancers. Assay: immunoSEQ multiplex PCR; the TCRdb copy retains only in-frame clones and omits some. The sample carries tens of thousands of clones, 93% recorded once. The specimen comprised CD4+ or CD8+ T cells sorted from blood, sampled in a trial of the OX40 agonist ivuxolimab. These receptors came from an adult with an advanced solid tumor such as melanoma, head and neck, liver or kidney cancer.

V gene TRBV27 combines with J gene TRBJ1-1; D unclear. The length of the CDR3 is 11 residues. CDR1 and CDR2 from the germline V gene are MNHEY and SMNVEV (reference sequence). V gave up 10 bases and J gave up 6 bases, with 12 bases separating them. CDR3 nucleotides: TGTGCCACGGCAAGTTTAGCTGAAGCTTTCTTT. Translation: CATASLAEAFF.

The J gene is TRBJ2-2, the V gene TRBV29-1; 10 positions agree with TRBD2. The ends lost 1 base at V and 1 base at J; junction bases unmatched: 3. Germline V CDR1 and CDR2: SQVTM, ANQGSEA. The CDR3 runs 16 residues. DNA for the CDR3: TGCAGCGTTGAAGTGGGACTAGCGATGAACACCGGGGAGCTGTTTTTT. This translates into CSVEVGLAMNTGELFF.

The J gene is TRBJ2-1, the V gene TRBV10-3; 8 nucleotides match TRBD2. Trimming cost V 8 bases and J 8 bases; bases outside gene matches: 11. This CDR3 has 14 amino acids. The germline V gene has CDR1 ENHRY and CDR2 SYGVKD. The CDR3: CAIATSAGFDEQFF. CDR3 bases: TGTGCCATCGCGACTAGCGCAGGGTTCGATGAGCAGTTCTTC.

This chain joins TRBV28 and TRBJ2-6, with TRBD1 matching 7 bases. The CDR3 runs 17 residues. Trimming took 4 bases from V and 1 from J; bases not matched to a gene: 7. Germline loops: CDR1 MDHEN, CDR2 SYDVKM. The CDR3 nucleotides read TGTGCCAGCAGTTGGACAGGAGGCCTGTCTGGGGCCAACGTCCTGACTTTC. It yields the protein CASSWTGGLSGANVLTF.

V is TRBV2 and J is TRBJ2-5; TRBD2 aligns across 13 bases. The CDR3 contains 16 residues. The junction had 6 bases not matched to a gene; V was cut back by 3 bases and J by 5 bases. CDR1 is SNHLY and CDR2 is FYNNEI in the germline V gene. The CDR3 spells CASSEGTSGRGETQYF. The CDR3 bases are TGTGCCAGCAGTGAGGGTACTAGCGGGAGGGGGGAGACCCAGTACTTC. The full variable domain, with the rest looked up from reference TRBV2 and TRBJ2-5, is EPEVTQTPSHQVTQMGQEVILRCVPISNHLYFYWYRQILGQKVEFLVSFYNNEISEKSEIFDDQFSVERPDGSNFTLKIRSTKLEDSAMYFCASSEGTSGRGETQYFGPGTRLLVL.

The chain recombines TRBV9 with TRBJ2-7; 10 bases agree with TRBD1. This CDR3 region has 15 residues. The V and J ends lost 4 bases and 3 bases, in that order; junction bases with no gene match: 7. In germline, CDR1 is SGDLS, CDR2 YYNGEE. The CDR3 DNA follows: TGTGCCAGCAGCCCTCCCGGGACAGGGGACTACGAGCAGTACTTC. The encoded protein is CASSPPGTGDYEQYF.

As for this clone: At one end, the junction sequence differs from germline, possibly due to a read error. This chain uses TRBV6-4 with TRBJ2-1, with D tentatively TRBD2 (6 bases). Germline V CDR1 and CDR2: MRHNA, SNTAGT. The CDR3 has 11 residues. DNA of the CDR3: TGTGCCAGCACACCGTGGACTCGGGGGATCTTC. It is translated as CASTPWTRGIF.

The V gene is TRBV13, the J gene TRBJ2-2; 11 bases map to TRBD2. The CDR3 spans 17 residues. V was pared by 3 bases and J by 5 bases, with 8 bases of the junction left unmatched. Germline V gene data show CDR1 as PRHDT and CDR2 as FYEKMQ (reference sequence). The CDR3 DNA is TGTGCCAGCAGCTTCCCTAGCGGGAGGCAGGGGACCGGGGAGCTGTTTTTT. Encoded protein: CASSFPSGRQGTGELFF.

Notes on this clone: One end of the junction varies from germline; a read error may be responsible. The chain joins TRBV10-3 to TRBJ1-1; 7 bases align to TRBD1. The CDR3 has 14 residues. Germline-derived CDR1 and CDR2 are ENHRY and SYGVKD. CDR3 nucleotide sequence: TGTGCCATCAGGGGAGGGGGCGTTGGGTCTGAGGCTTTCTTT. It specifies CAIRGGGVGSEAFF.

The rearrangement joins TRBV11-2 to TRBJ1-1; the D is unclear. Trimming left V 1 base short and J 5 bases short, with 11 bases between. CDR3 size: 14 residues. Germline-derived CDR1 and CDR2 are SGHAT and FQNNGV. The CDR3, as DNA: TGTGCCAGCAGCTTAGTCTCAAGAGGGACTGAAGCTTTCTTT. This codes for CASSLVSRGTEAFF.

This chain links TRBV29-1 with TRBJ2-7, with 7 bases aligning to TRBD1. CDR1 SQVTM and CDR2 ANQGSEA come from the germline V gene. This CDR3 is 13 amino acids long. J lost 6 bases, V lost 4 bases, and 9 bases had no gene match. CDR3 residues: CSVVGQGVREQYF. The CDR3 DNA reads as TGCAGCGTTGTGGGTCAGGGGGTTCGCGAGCAGTACTTC.

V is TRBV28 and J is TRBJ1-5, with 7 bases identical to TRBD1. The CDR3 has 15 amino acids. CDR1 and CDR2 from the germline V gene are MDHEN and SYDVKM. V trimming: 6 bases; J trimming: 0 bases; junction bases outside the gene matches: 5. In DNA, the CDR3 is TGTGCCAGCAGATGGGACAGCGATAGCAATCAGCCCCAGCATTTT. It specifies CASRWDSDSNQPQHF.

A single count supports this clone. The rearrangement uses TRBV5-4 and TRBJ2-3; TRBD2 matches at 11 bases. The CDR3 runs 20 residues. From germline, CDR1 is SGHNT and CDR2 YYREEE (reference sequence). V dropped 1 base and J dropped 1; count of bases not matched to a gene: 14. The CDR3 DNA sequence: TGTGCCAGCAGCTTGAAAGGGCTAGCGGGAGGCCGTATGGGCACAGATACGCAGTATTTT. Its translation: CASSLKGLAGGRMGTDTQYF. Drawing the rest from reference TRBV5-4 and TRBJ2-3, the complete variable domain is ETGVTQSPTHLIKTRGQQVTLRCSSQSGHNTVSWYQQALGQGPQFIFQYYREEENGRGNFPPRFSGLQFPNYSSELNVNALELDDSALYLCASSLKGLAGGRMGTDTQYFGPGTRLTVL.

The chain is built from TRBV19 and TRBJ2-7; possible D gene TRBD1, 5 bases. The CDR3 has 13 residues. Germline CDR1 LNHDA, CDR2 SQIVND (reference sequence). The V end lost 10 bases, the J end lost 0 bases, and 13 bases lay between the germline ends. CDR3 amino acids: CATRQRSSYEQYF. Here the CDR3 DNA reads TGTGCCACCAGACAGAGGAGCTCCTACGAGCAGTACTTC.

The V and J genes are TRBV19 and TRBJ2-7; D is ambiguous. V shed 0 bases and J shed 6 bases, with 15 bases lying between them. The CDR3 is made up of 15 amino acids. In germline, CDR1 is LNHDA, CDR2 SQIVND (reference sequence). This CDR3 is CASSIDLLSRSEQYF. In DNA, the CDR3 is TGTGCCAGTAGTATAGATCTATTAAGCCGGTCCGAGCAGTACTTC.

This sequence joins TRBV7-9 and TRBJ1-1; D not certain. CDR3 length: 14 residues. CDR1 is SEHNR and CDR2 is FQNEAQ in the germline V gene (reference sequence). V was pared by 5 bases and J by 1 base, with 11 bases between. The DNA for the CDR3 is TGTGCCAGCAGCCACATAGCCGGGAACACTGAAGCTTTCTTT. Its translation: CASSHIAGNTEAFF.